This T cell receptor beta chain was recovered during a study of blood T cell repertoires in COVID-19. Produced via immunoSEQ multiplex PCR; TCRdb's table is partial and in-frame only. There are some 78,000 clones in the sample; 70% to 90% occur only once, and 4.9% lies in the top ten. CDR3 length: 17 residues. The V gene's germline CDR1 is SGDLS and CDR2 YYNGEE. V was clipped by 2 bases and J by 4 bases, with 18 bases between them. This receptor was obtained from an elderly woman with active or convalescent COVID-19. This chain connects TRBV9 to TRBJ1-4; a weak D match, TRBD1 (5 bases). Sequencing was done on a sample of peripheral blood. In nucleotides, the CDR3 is TGTGCCAGCAGCGTCACCGGGGGGGAATCGGGTAATGAAAAACTGTTTTTT. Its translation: CASSVTGGESGNEKLFF.